This TCR beta chain emerged from a study of shared clonotypes between healthy human individuals. V shed 2 bases and J shed 1 base, with 11 bases lying between them. Germline values: CDR1 KGHSH, CDR2 LQKENI. There are 15 residues in the CDR3. The donors were all Caucasian adults (living in Nashville, Tennessee). Sequenced by immunoSEQ multiplex PCR; TCRdb stores in-frame clones only, minus some. This sample has over a million clones, with about 80% found just once. V and J are TRBV18 and TRBJ1-1; possibly TRBD1 for D (6 bases). Sequenced sample: memory CD4+ T cells sorted from blood. Subset specified: CD45RA-negative fraction. The source of this sequence is a man between 18 and 35 years old in good health. The CDR3, as DNA: TGTGCCAGCTCACCATTGCAGGGGCAGAACACTGAAGCTTTCTTT. Protein: CASSPLQGQNTEAFF.